Shown below are 32 T cell receptor beta chains from a single sample sequenced in a study of T-cell memory formation after mild COVID-19. A single record per CDR3 protein comes from TCRdb applying MiXCR to the 5' RACE reads. Of about 170,000 distinct CDR3 sequences listed, approximately 13% were seen once; the top ten hold approximately 3.4%. Material: PBMCs or a T cell subset sorted from them (not recorded which). The receptors derive from a man between 18 and 35 years old who had mild COVID-19 (a few samples of this study predate the infection). Cell type and time point are not known.

This clonotype was found a few times. This chain joins TRBV6-5 and TRBJ1-2; tentative D call: TRBD1 (5 bases). CDR1 MNHEY and CDR2 SVGAGI come from the germline V gene. CDR3 length equals 15 residues. Between the trimmed V and J ends, which lost 2 bases and 7 bases, there was a span of 17 bases. In nucleotides, the CDR3 is TGTGCCAGCAGTTACGCGTCGTGGGGGATAGGTGGCTACACCTTC. Its protein product is CASSYASWGIGGYTF.

This clonotype was recorded a few times. The genes are TRBV5-1 and TRBJ2-7; D remains unclear. V lost 0 bases, J lost 0 bases, and 10 bases lay in between. This CDR3 has 15 amino acids. The germline V gene encodes CDR1 SGHRS and CDR2 YFSETQ. The CDR3 sequence is CASSLGQSSSYEQYF. CDR3 nucleotide sequence: TGCGCCAGCAGCTTGGGCCAGTCGAGCTCCTACGAGCAGTACTTC.

V usage is TRBV4-1 and J usage is TRBJ1-2; D perhaps matches TRBD1 (5 bases). The CDR3 has 15 amino acids. The V and J ends lost 4 bases and 6 bases respectively, with 18 bases between them. Germline-derived CDR1 and CDR2 are MGHRA and YSYEKL. CDR3 residues: CASSRFRGQGDGYTF. The CDR3, as DNA: TGCGCCAGCAGCCGCTTCAGAGGTCAGGGAGATGGCTACACCTTC.

This clonotype was seen a handful of times. J is TRBJ2-5 and V is TRBV30, with D possibly called TRBD1 or TRBD2 (5 bases each). The germline CDR1 and CDR2 sequences are GTSNPN and SVGIG (reference sequence). V lost 4 bases and J 5 bases, leaving 11 bases between the germline ends. The CDR3 is 12 residues long. The CDR3 sequence is CAWTWGPETQYF. For the CDR3, the DNA is TGTGCCTGGACCTGGGGACCCGAGACCCAGTACTTC.

In its sample, this clonotype was seen a few times. The V call is TRBV29-1, the J call TRBJ2-7; D may correspond to TRBD1 or TRBD2 (5 bases each). The CDR3 runs to 14 residues. CDR1 SQVTM and CDR2 ANQGSEA come from the germline V gene. The V gene lost 3 bases and the J gene lost 0 bases, with 12 bases spanning the gap. CDR3 loop: CSVETRDHSYEQYF. CDR3 nucleotides: TGCAGCGTTGAGACCAGGGACCACTCCTACGAGCAGTACTTC.

The chain carries TRBV11-2 and TRBJ2-3; a weak D match, TRBD2 (6 bases). The germline gives CDR1 SGHAT, CDR2 FQNNGV. Trimming left V 5 bases short and J 3 bases short, with 15 bases between. The CDR3 totals 15 residues. The CDR3: CASSPRGRPTDTQYF. The CDR3 DNA sequence: TGTGCCAGCAGCCCGCGGGGACGGCCAACAGATACGCAGTATTTT.

The chain uses TRBV10-3 and TRBJ1-1; D is possibly TRBD1 (5 bases). This CDR3 spans 15 amino acids. V lost 4 bases and J 2 bases, leaving 14 bases between the germline ends. CDR1 is ENHRY, CDR2 SYGVKD, per germline. As DNA, the CDR3 is TGTGCCATCAGTGTATCGGGACTGAGCAACACTGAAGCTTTCTTT. This gives the protein CAISVSGLSNTEAFF.

The sample holds many counts of this clonotype. The chain links TRBV29-1 to TRBJ1-1, with D possibly being TRBD1 (5 bases). The CDR3 loop spans 10 amino acids. Germline CDR1 and CDR2: SQVTM and ANQGSEA. Trimming left V 7 bases short and J 5 bases short, with 8 bases between. The CDR3 nucleotides read TGCAGCGCCCAGGGTACTGAAGCTTTCTTT. As protein: CSAQGTEAFF.

This chain joins TRBV11-2 and TRBJ1-2; D gene ambiguous. From germline, CDR1 is SGHAT and CDR2 FQNNGV. The CDR3 runs 14 residues. Between the trimmed V and J ends, which lost 5 bases and 4 bases, there was a span of 14 bases. The CDR3 protein is CASSRIVRAYGYTF. The DNA of the CDR3 is TGTGCCAGCAGCCGCATCGTCCGGGCCTATGGCTACACCTTC.

This chain links TRBV6-6 with TRBJ2-5, with 7 positions matching TRBD2. Germline V gene data show CDR1 as MNHNY and CDR2 as SVGAGI (reference sequence). The CDR3 runs to 15 residues. Trimming cost V 5 bases and J 7 bases; bases outside gene matches: 13. In nucleotides, the CDR3 is TGTGCCAGCAGTCAACCGGGACTCCCGGGAGGGACCCAGTACTTC. It is translated as CASSQPGLPGGTQYF.

The chain is built from TRBV7-9 and TRBJ2-7; D possibly corresponds to TRBD2 (6 bases). The CDR3 is 16 amino acids. V lost 1 base and J 6 bases, leaving 19 bases between the germline ends. Germline V gene lookup returns CDR1 SEHNR and CDR2 FQNEAQ (reference sequence). The chain's CDR3 is CASSLGPGGAGSEQYV. The CDR3 bases are TGTGCCAGCAGCTTAGGGCCTGGTGGGGCGGGGAGCGAGCAGTACGTC.

The table lists this clonotype with a few counts. This chain uses TRBV5-1 with TRBJ2-5, with TRBD2 identical over 12 bases. V gave up 2 bases and J gave up 0 bases; unmatched junction bases: 5. Germline assignment: CDR1 SGHRS and CDR2 YFSETQ. The CDR3 is 17 amino acids. The CDR3 is CASSLGLAGRYQETQYF. In DNA, the CDR3 is TGCGCCAGCAGCTTAGGACTAGCGGGGCGGTACCAAGAGACCCAGTACTTC.

The CDR3 sequence is CASSRESRNRGFGYTF. CDR3 DNA: TGCGCCAGCAGCCGTGAATCGAGGAACAGGGGGTTTGGCTACACCTTC. This rearrangement joins TRBV4-3 to TRBJ1-2; 8 bases agree with TRBD1. The germline gives CDR1 LGHNA, CDR2 YSLEER. With V trimmed by 4 bases and J by 7 bases, 14 bases remained unmatched. This CDR3 is 16 amino acids long.

V is TRBV6-2 or TRBV6-3 and J is TRBJ2-3, with 7 bases fitting TRBD2. The CDR3 has 15 amino acids. V shed 5 bases and J 2 bases; nucleotides not matched to a gene: 7. Per the germline V gene, CDR1 is MNHEY and CDR2 is SVGEGT. CDR3 bases: TGTGCCAGCAGTCCTGCGGGGGTTTCCACAGATACGCAGTATTTT. Translated: CASSPAGVSTDTQYF.

The chain links TRBV6-2 or TRBV6-3 to TRBJ1-5; a weak D match, TRBD1 (6 bases). This CDR3 is 16 amino acids long. With 6 bases removed from V and 10 bases from J, the gap between germline ends came to 25 bases. CDR1 is MNHEY and CDR2 is SVGEGT in the germline V gene. The CDR3 DNA is TGTGCCAGCAGAAATCCCGCGGCCGGGACATTTTTACCCCAGCATTTT. Translating gives CASRNPAAGTFLPQHF.

This clonotype was counted many times. This chain uses TRBV7-9 with TRBJ2-1, with D possibly matching TRBD2 (7 bases). This CDR3 has 16 amino acids. V was trimmed by 5 bases and J by 4 bases, leaving 18 bases between them. Looked up from germline, CDR1 is SEHNR and CDR2 is FQNEAQ (reference sequence). This chain's CDR3 is CASSPGGLAVYNEQFF. The CDR3 DNA sequence: TGTGCCAGCAGCCCCGGGGGGCTAGCAGTTTACAATGAGCAGTTCTTC.

The V gene is TRBV5-4, the J gene TRBJ1-2; D unclear. V dropped 4 bases and J dropped 0 bases, with 10 bases sitting between them. CDR1 SGHNT and CDR2 YYREEE come from the germline V gene (reference sequence). The CDR3 has 14 residues. The CDR3 DNA reads as TGTGCCAGCAGCACTTCCACAGCTAACTATGGCTACACCTTC. Encoded protein: CASSTSTANYGYTF.

This clonotype came up many times. This chain connects TRBV3-1 to TRBJ1-1; D ambiguous. The germline CDR1 and CDR2 sequences are LGHDT and YNNKEL (reference sequence). This CDR3 has 11 residues. Trimming stripped 1 base from V and 8 bases from J, with 5 bases between. The CDR3 DNA is TGTGCCAGCAGCCAAGGGATCGAAGCTTTCTTT. Protein sequence: CASSQGIEAFF. The full variable domain, in which reference TRBV3-1 and TRBJ1-1 provide the parts outside the CDR3, is DTAVSQTPKYLVTQMGNDKSIKCEQNLGHDTMYWYKQDSKKFLKIMFSYNNKELIINETVPNRFSPKSPDKAHLNLHINSLELGDSAVYFCASSQGIEAFFGQGTRLTVV.

The chain recombines TRBV4-3 with TRBJ2-2, with TRBD1 as a possible D gene (6 bases). Trimming pared 4 bases from V and 3 bases from J, leaving 12 bases between. Germline CDR1 is LGHNA and CDR2 is YSLEER. CDR3 length equals 15 residues. CDR3 in amino acids: CASSLGGVDTGELFF. Here the CDR3 DNA reads TGCGCCAGCAGCCTAGGGGGAGTCGACACCGGGGAGCTGTTTTTT.

In its sample, this clonotype was seen many times. This chain links TRBV5-1 with TRBJ1-1, with 8 nucleotides matching TRBD1. Per the germline V gene, CDR1 is SGHRS and CDR2 is YFSETQ. V lost 6 bases and J lost 2; bases outside the gene matches: 9. CDR3 length equals 15 residues. The CDR3 DNA reads TGCGCCAGCACCTATCGACAGGGGCTTAACACTGAAGCTTTCTTT. This translates into CASTYRQGLNTEAFF. Drawing the rest from reference TRBV5-1 and TRBJ1-1, the complete variable domain is KAGVTQTPRYLIKTRGQQVTLSCSPISGHRSVSWYQQTPGQGLQFLFEYFSETQRNKGNFPGRFSGRQFSNSRSEMNVSTLELGDSALYLCASTYRQGLNTEAFFGQGTRLTVV.

There are a few counts of this clonotype. This chain connects TRBV5-6 to TRBJ2-5; D not resolved. This CDR3 spans 13 amino acids. Trimming cost V 0 bases and J 7 bases, with 10 bases left between them. CDR1 is SGHDT, CDR2 YYEEEE, per germline. CDR3 residues: CASSLGTVGTQYF. Written as DNA, the CDR3 is TGTGCCAGCAGCTTGGGGACCGTCGGGACCCAGTACTTC.

This clonotype was seen at least ten times. The CDR3 region has the DNA TGTGCCAGCAGCCTCCTACAGGGGGCTGGAAACACCATATATTTT. This codes for CASSLLQGAGNTIYF. This sequence joins TRBV6-5 and TRBJ1-3; 8 nucleotides align to TRBD1. The germline V gene encodes CDR1 MNHEY and CDR2 SVGAGI. This CDR3 has 15 residues. Trimming took 6 bases from V and 2 from J; bases not matched to a gene: 6.

The chain combines TRBV27 with TRBJ1-2, with D uncertain. This CDR3 is built from 15 residues. V was clipped by 4 bases and J by 0 bases, with 12 bases between them. From germline, CDR1 is MNHEY and CDR2 SMNVEV (reference sequence). CDR3 amino acids: CASSSRVKANYGYTF. CDR3 nucleotides: TGTGCCAGCAGTTCCCGCGTTAAAGCTAACTATGGCTACACCTTC.

This clonotype has more than one count but fewer than ten. The chain combines TRBV7-2 with TRBJ2-7; 8 positions match TRBD1. There are 15 residues in the CDR3. Germline V gene data show CDR1 as SGHTA and CDR2 as FQGNSA. The V and J ends lost 4 bases and 2 bases, in that order; junction bases with no gene match: 7. CDR3 residues: CASSSGQGRTYEQYV. The CDR3, as DNA: TGTGCCAGCAGCTCAGGACAGGGAAGGACCTACGAGCAGTACGTC.

In this sample, this clonotype turned up a few times. V and J are TRBV4-2 and TRBJ2-5; TRBD2 agrees at 9 bases. V shed 1 base, J shed 5 bases, and the junction held 8 bases outside the gene matches. The germline CDR1 and CDR2 sequences are LGHNA and YNFKEQ. The CDR3 contains 16 residues. The CDR3 protein is CASSQAQSSGEETQYF. DNA for the CDR3: TGTGCCAGCAGCCAAGCGCAGTCTAGCGGGGAGGAGACCCAGTACTTC.

The chain recombines TRBV20-1 with TRBJ1-6; D gene uncertain. V was clipped by 5 bases and J by 1 base, with 12 bases between them. The CDR3 length is 15 residues. Looked up from germline, CDR1 is DFQATT and CDR2 is SNEGSKA (reference sequence). CDR3 in DNA: TGCAGTGCTCGCTTAACCGGGTCCTATAATTCACCCCTCCACTTT. It encodes CSARLTGSYNSPLHF.

Only a few counts were recorded for this clonotype. The J gene is TRBJ2-5, the V gene TRBV7-9; 11 bases are shared with TRBD2. The length of the CDR3 is 15 residues. The J segment lost 2 bases and the V segment lost 5 bases, leaving 4 bases of the junction unmatched. The V gene's germline CDR1 is SEHNR and CDR2 FQNEAQ (reference sequence). The chain's CDR3 is CASSGRLAGQETQYF. CDR3 sequence (DNA): TGTGCCAGCAGCGGCCGACTAGCGGGGCAAGAGACCCAGTACTTC.

This clonotype came up a few times. CDR3 sequence (DNA): TGTGCCAGCAGCTTGGACCCCCGCTACGAGCAGTACTTC. Amino acids: CASSLDPRYEQYF. The chain recombines TRBV7-3 with TRBJ2-7, with D unclear. CDR1 SGHTA and CDR2 FQGTGA come from the germline V gene. V lost 3 bases to trimming and J lost 3 bases, with 9 bases between them. This CDR3 is 13 amino acids long.

The sample holds many counts of this clonotype. The rearrangement links TRBV4-1 to TRBJ2-3; no reliable D call. The CDR3 sequence is 13 residues long. The V gene lost 4 bases and the J gene lost 0 bases, with 5 bases spanning the gap. The germline V gene encodes CDR1 MGHRA and CDR2 YSYEKL. The CDR3 nucleotides read TGCGCCAGCAGCCTCCAGAGCACAGATACGCAGTATTTT. Protein: CASSLQSTDTQYF.

V and J are TRBV7-2 and TRBJ2-3; tentatively, D is TRBD2 (5 bases). CDR1 and CDR2 (germline): SGHTA, FQGNSA. Trimming pared 5 bases from V and 8 bases from J, leaving 20 bases between. CDR3 size: 15 residues. In DNA form, the CDR3 reads TGTGCCAGCAGCCCTACGCATTTAGCGCGGGTTACGCAGTATTTT. It codes for CASSPTHLARVTQYF.

The table lists this clonotype with a few counts. This chain joins TRBV28 and TRBJ1-3; the D is unclear. The CDR3 length is 14 residues. V lost 8 bases to trimming and J lost 0 bases, with 11 bases between them. In germline, CDR1 is MDHEN, CDR2 SYDVKM. The CDR3 DNA reads as TGTGCCAGCCTTGGAGCCAACTCTGGAAACACCATATATTTT. Protein: CASLGANSGNTIYF.

This chain connects TRBV12-3 or TRBV12-4 to TRBJ2-2; 9 bases are shared with TRBD2. The CDR3 runs 14 residues. V dropped 6 bases and J dropped 6; count of bases not matched to a gene: 5. The chain's CDR3 is CASRLLAGAGELFF. The CDR3 region has the DNA TGTGCCAGCAGACTTTTAGCGGGGGCCGGGGAGCTGTTTTTT.